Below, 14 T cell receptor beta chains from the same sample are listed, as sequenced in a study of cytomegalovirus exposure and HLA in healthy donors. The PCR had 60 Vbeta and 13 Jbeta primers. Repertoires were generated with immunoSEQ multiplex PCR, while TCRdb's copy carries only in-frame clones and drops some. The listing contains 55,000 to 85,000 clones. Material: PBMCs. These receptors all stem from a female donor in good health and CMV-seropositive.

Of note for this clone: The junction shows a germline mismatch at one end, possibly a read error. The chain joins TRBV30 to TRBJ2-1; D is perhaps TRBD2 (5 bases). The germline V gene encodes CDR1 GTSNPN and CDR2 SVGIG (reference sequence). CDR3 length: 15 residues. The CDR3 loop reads CAWIMRASSDNEQFF. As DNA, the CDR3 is TGTGCCTGGATAATGAGGGCGAGCTCCGACAATGAGCAGTTCTTC.

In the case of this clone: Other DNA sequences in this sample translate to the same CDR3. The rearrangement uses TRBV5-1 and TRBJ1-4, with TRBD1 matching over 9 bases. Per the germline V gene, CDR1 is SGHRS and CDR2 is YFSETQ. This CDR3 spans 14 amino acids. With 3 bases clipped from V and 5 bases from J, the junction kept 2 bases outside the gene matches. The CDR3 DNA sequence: TGCGCCAGCAGCTCGGGACAGGGAAATGAAAAACTGTTTTTT. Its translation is CASSSGQGNEKLFF.

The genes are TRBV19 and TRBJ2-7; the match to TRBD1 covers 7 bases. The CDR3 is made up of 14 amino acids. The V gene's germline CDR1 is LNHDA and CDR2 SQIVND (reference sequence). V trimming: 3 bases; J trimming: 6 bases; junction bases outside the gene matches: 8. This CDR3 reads CASSIDNRGIEQYF. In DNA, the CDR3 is TGTGCCAGTAGTATCGACAACAGGGGTATCGAGCAGTACTTC.

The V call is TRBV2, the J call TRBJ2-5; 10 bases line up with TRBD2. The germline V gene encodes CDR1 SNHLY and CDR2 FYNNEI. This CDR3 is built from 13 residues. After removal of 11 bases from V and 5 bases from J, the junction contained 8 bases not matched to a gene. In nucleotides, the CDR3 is TGTGCCGGAGCGGGAGGGTTCTGGGAGACCCAGTACTTC. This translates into CAGAGGFWETQYF.

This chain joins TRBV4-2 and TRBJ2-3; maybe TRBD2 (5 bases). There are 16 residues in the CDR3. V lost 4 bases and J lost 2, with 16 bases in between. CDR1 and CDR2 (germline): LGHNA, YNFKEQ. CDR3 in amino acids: CASSRFSGLNTDTQYF. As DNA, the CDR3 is TGTGCCAGCAGCCGCTTTAGTGGACTGAACACAGATACGCAGTATTTT.

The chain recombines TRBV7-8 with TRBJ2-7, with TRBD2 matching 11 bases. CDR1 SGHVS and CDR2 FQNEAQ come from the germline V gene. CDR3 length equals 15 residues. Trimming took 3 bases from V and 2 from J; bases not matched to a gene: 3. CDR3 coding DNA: TGTGCCAGCAGCTTGACTAGCGGGGACGCCTACGAGCAGTACTTC. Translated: CASSLTSGDAYEQYF.

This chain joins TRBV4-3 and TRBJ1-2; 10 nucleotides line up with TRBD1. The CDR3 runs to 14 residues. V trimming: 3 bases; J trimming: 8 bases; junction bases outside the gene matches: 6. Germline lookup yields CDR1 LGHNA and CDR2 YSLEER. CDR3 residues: CASSQDRGNGGYTF. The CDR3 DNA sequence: TGCGCCAGCAGCCAGGACAGGGGGAACGGCGGCTACACCTTC.

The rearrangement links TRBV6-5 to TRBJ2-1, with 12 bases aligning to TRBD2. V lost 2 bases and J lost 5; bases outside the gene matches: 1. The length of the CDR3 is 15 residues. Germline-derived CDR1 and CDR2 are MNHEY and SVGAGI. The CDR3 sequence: CASSYLAGGNNEQFF. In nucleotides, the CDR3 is TGTGCCAGCAGTTACCTAGCGGGAGGGAACAATGAGCAGTTCTTC.

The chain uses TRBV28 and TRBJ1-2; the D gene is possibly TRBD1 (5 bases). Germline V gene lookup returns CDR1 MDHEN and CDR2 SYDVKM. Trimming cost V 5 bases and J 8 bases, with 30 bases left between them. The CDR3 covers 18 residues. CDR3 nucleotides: TGTGCCAGCAGTACCATGGGCTATCAGGGCCCAGAGTCTCAAGGCTACACCTTC. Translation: CASSTMGYQGPESQGYTF.

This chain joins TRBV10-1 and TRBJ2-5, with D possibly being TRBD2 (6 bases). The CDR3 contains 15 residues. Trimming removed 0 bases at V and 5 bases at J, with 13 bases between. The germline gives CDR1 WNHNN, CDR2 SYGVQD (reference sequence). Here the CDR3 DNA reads TGCGCCAGCAGTGAGTCGAACCCGGGGAGGGAGACCCAGTACTTC. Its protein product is CASSESNPGRETQYF.

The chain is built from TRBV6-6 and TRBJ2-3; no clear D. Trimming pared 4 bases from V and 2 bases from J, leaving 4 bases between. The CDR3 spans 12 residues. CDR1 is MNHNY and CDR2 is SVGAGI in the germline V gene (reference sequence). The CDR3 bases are TGTGCCAGCAGTTCCGTCACAGATACGCAGTATTTT. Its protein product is CASSSVTDTQYF.

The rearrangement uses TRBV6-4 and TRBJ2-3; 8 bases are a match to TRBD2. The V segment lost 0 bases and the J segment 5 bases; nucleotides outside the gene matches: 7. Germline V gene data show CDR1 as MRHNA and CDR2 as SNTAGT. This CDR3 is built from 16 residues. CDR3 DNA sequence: TGTGCCAGCAGTGACTCCGCGGGGGGAAAGGGAGATACGCAGTATTTT. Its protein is CASSDSAGGKGDTQYF.

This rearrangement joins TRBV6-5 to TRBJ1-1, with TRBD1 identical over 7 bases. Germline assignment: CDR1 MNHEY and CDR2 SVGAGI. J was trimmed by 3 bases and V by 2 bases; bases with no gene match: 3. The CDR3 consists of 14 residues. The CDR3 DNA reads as TGTGCCAGCAGTTACGACAGGGTAGACACTGAAGCTTTCTTT. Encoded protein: CASSYDRVDTEAFF.

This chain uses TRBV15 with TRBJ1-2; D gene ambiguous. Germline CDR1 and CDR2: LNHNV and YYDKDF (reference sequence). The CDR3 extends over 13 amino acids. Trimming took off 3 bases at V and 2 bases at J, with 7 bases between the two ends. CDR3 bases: TGTGCCACCAGCAGCGAACGGAACTATGGCTACACCTTC. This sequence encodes CATSSERNYGYTF.